This T cell receptor (beta chain) was captured in a study of Graves' ophthalmopathy and Graves' hyperthyroidism. Amplified material comprised TCR beta CDR3 regions derived from RNA transcripts. HTBI primers primed a first-round RT-PCR, and a second-round multiplex PCR followed. TCRdb processed the multiplex PCR reads anew with MiXCR; each CDR3 protein has one entry. The sample yields over a million distinct CDR3 sequences, approximately 35% seen once. General study results and limits: The authors also found most expanded thyroid clonotypes above 0.001 frequency in blood. The model achieved 70.59% sensitivity and around 78% specificity for ophthalmopathy progression.

The table lists this clonotype with many counts. Its target is not known. Serum thyroxine and TRAb, along with clinical symptoms, thyroid ultrasound and orbital computed tomography, were what diagnosis relied on. CDR3 length: 11 residues. The ends were cut back, 6 bases at V and 3 bases at J, with 8 bases in the middle. CDR1 is SQVTM and CDR2 is ANQGSEA in the germline V gene. The sequenced material came from peripheral blood or thyroid tissue (not recorded which). This receptor was identified in an adult man with Graves' hyperthyroidism. This chain links TRBV29-1 with TRBJ1-1; D unresolved. CDR3 sequence: CSVDMYTEAFF. In DNA form, the CDR3 reads TGCAGCGTGGATATGTACACTGAAGCTTTCTTT.